This passage covers 23 T cell receptor beta chains from one sample sequenced in a study of blood T cell repertoires in COVID-19. Clones were read by immunoSEQ multiplex PCR, and TCRdb kept only the in-frame ones, dropping some. Here the sample spans tens of thousands of clones, less than 90% being singletons. Sample: peripheral blood. The receptors were gathered from a man in his 60s with COVID-19, enrolled during active disease.

The sample holds a few counts of this clone. V gene TRBV5-1 combines with J gene TRBJ1-4, with 10 bases lining up with TRBD1. Per the germline V gene, CDR1 is SGHRS and CDR2 is YFSETQ. This CDR3 has 15 amino acids. The V segment lost 2 bases and the J segment 5 bases; nucleotides outside the gene matches: 3. CDR3 amino acids: CASSFQTGGNEKLFF. The CDR3 nucleotides read TGCGCCAGCAGCTTCCAGACAGGGGGCAATGAAAAACTGTTTTTT. Complete variable domain (other parts from reference TRBV5-1 and TRBJ1-4): KAGVTQTPRYLIKTRGQQVTLSCSPISGHRSVSWYQQTPGQGLQFLFEYFSETQRNKGNFPGRFSGRQFSNSRSEMNVSTLELGDSALYLCASSFQTGGNEKLFFGSGTQLSVL.

The chain combines TRBV5-4 with TRBJ1-1; 8 bases line up with TRBD1. V was clipped by 5 bases and J by 1 base; unmatched bases: 1. Germline CDR1 is SGHNT and CDR2 is YYREEE (reference sequence). The CDR3 extends over 13 amino acids. CDR3 sequence: CASRGQGNTEAFF. As DNA, the CDR3 is TGTGCCAGCAGAGGACAGGGGAACACTGAAGCTTTCTTT.

The CDR3 region is CATGTGPDDEAFF. CDR3 coding DNA: TGTGCCACTGGGACAGGTCCGGATGATGAAGCTTTCTTT. The rearrangement joins TRBV19 to TRBJ1-1; 8 bases are shared with TRBD1. CDR1 and CDR2 from the germline V gene are LNHDA and SQIVND (reference sequence). V dropped 10 bases and J dropped 7; count of bases not matched to a gene: 11. The CDR3 spans 13 residues.

This clone turned up a few times. The chain couples TRBV5-1 to TRBJ2-3; 9 bases align to TRBD1. The CDR3 runs 16 residues. Germline CDR1 SGHRS, CDR2 YFSETQ. The V gene end was trimmed by 4 bases and the J gene end by 3 bases; junction bases not matched to a gene: 9. As DNA, the CDR3 is TGCGCCAGCAGCCCCACAGGGGGCGGAGATACAGATACGCAGTATTTT. Translating it yields CASSPTGGGDTDTQYF.

This clone turned up a few times. V and J are TRBV6-6 and TRBJ1-6; D might be TRBD1 (6 bases). The V and J ends lost 5 bases and 8 bases respectively, with 16 bases between them. The CDR3 loop spans 15 amino acids. CDR1 MNHNY and CDR2 SVGAGI come from the germline V gene (reference sequence). The CDR3, as DNA: TGTGCCAGCAGTCAGGAGGACAGCAGATATTCACCCCTCCACTTT. Encoded protein: CASSQEDSRYSPLHF.

This sequence joins TRBV6-5 and TRBJ2-3; a possible D gene is TRBD1 (6 bases). Trimming removed 6 bases at V and 6 bases at J, with 13 bases between. The CDR3 has 13 residues. The germline gives CDR1 MNHEY, CDR2 SVGAGI. CDR3 DNA: TGTGCCAGCAGCACTTCCCAGGGGGATACGCAGTATTTT. Residues: CASSTSQGDTQYF.

This clone has just one count. The chain uses TRBV24-1 and TRBJ2-2; TRBD2 aligns across 8 bases. The CDR3 totals 14 residues. In germline, CDR1 is KGHDR, CDR2 SFDVKD. V shed 7 bases and J 4 bases; nucleotides not matched to a gene: 4. CDR3 in amino acids: CATRTSGSTGELFF. CDR3 sequence (DNA): TGTGCCACCAGAACTAGCGGTAGCACCGGGGAGCTGTTTTTT.

This clone has a handful of counts. The J gene is TRBJ1-6, the V gene TRBV2; TRBD1 might be the D (6 bases). CDR3 length: 14 residues. The V gene's germline CDR1 is SNHLY and CDR2 FYNNEI. V lost 6 bases and J 9 bases, leaving 15 bases between the germline ends. In DNA form, the CDR3 reads TGTGCCAGCAGGGAAAACAGGGAATCTTCACCCCTCCACTTT. This sequence encodes CASRENRESSPLHF.

This clone was observed a handful of times. V usage is TRBV18 and J usage is TRBJ1-1; 10 bases agree with TRBD1. CDR1 KGHSH and CDR2 LQKENI come from the germline V gene. The CDR3 consists of 17 residues. V dropped 3 bases and J dropped 1; count of bases not matched to a gene: 8. CDR3 loop: CASSPPGQGRKNTEAFF. The CDR3 DNA is TGTGCCAGCTCACCCCCGGGACAGGGGCGAAAGAACACTGAAGCTTTCTTT. Together with reference TRBV18 and TRBJ1-1, the CDR3 gives the full variable domain: NAGVMQNPRHLVRRRGQEARLRCSPMKGHSHVYWYRQLPEEGLKFMVYLQKENIIDESGMPKERFSAEFPKEGPSILRIQQVVRGDSAAYFCASSPPGQGRKNTEAFFGQGTRLTVV.

The chain recombines TRBV7-9 with TRBJ2-4; D ambiguous. This CDR3 has 15 amino acids. The germline V gene has CDR1 SEHNR and CDR2 FQNEAQ (reference sequence). V dropped 0 bases and J dropped 4 bases, with 10 bases sitting between them. CDR3 sequence (DNA): TGTGCCAGCAGCTTAGCCTCGACGCGGAAAAACATTCAGTACTTC. This translates into CASSLASTRKNIQYF.

The chain combines TRBV12-3 or TRBV12-4 with TRBJ1-5, with D perhaps TRBD1 (6 bases). Trimming took off 7 bases at V and 5 bases at J, with 9 bases between the two ends. This CDR3 has 12 residues. In nucleotides, the CDR3 is TGTGCCAGCAAAGGGGGTGATCAGCCCCAGCATTTT. It encodes CASKGGDQPQHF.

The genes are TRBV5-6 and TRBJ1-6; D may be TRBD1 (5 bases). V lost 4 bases to trimming and J lost 0 bases, with 14 bases between them. Germline assignment: CDR1 SGHDT and CDR2 YYEEEE. This CDR3 is 17 amino acids long. CDR3 sequence: CASSLPGGGSYNSPLHF. DNA for the CDR3: TGTGCCAGCAGCCTGCCGGGGGGTGGCTCCTATAATTCACCCCTCCACTTT.

As concerns this clone: Other DNA sequences of this sample code for an identical CDR3. J is TRBJ2-1 and V is TRBV3-1 (or the pseudogene TRBV3-2); D is perhaps TRBD2 (6 bases). Trimming left V 4 bases short and J 9 bases short, with 16 bases between. Germline-derived CDR1 and CDR2 are LGHDT and YNNKEL (reference sequence). The CDR3 has 14 residues. CDR3 nucleotides: TGTGCCAGCAGCCGGCGGAGGGGCGAAGGTGAGCAGTTCTTC. Its protein is CASSRRRGEGEQFF.

The chain links TRBV5-6 to TRBJ1-2, with TRBD1 matching over 8 bases. From germline, CDR1 is SGHDT and CDR2 YYEEEE. J lost 3 bases, V lost 4 bases, and 8 bases had no gene match. This CDR3 comprises 15 residues. CDR3 nucleotide sequence: TGTGCCAGCAGCACCTCTCAGGGGGCGGACTATGGCTACACCTTC. Protein: CASSTSQGADYGYTF.

The chain links TRBV21-1 to TRBJ1-2; the table's D gene call, TRBD1, was not cross checked with the DNA. TRBV21-1 is listed as a pseudogene. The CDR3 has 16 amino acids. CDR3 sequence reads: CASSKETGRANYGYTF. CDR3 DNA: TGTGCCAGCAGCAAAGAGACAGGGAGAGCTAACTATGGCTACACCTTC.

This chain uses TRBV29-1 with TRBJ1-1, with 11 bases aligning to TRBD1. V shed 4 bases, J shed 1 base, and the junction held 5 bases outside the gene matches. The CDR3 is made up of 15 amino acids. Germline V lookup: CDR1 SQVTM, CDR2 ANQGSEA. The CDR3 reads CSVAGTGGWNTEAFF. CDR3 sequence (DNA): TGCAGCGTTGCCGGGACAGGGGGTTGGAACACTGAAGCTTTCTTT.

The rearrangement joins TRBV5-4 to TRBJ2-3; D might be TRBD1 (5 bases). The V gene's germline CDR1 is SGHNT and CDR2 YYREEE (reference sequence). This CDR3 has 13 amino acids. Trimming stripped 4 bases from V and 3 bases from J, with 9 bases between. Written as DNA, the CDR3 is TGTGCCAGCAGCGTCCAGGGAACAGATACGCAGTATTTT. This codes for CASSVQGTDTQYF.

V gene TRBV9 combines with J gene TRBJ2-7, with 9 bases fitting TRBD1. The CDR3 loop spans 14 amino acids. V shed 4 bases and J 4 bases; nucleotides not matched to a gene: 6. Germline CDR1 SGDLS, CDR2 YYNGEE. The CDR3 here is CASSNPGQGYEQYF. In DNA, the CDR3 is TGTGCCAGCAGCAATCCGGGACAGGGTTACGAGCAGTACTTC.

The rearrangement links TRBV15 to TRBJ2-3; 11 bases map to TRBD2. CDR3 length equals 17 residues. The germline CDR1 and CDR2 sequences are LNHNV and YYDKDF (reference sequence). The trim removed 0 bases at V and 6 bases at J, leaving 8 bases unmatched. The CDR3 DNA sequence: TGTGCCACCAGCAGAGATCTAGCGGGAGGCCCCTGGGATACGCAGTATTTT. Translating gives CATSRDLAGGPWDTQYF.

The genes are TRBV10-2 and TRBJ1-6, with D hard to call. From germline, CDR1 is WSHSY and CDR2 SAAADI. V lost 2 bases and J 6 bases, leaving 5 bases between the germline ends. The CDR3 has 13 residues. This CDR3 reads CASSEQANSPLHF. CDR3 sequence (DNA): TGCGCCAGCAGTGAGCAGGCTAATTCACCCCTCCACTTT.

This chain connects TRBV15 to TRBJ2-5; tentatively, D is TRBD2 (6 bases). Germline V CDR1 and CDR2: LNHNV, YYDKDF (reference sequence). The V gene lost 4 bases and the J gene lost 6 bases, with 12 bases spanning the gap. The CDR3 has 13 amino acids. CDR3 DNA sequence: TGTGCCACCAGCATAGAGGAGGGACAGACCCAGTACTTC. Encoded protein: CATSIEEGQTQYF.

This chain joins TRBV2 and TRBJ2-1; 8 bases fit TRBD2. CDR1 SNHLY and CDR2 FYNNEI come from the germline V gene. V dropped 5 bases and J dropped 3; count of bases not matched to a gene: 6. CDR3 length equals 15 residues. The CDR3 loop is CASSRVGGDYNEQFF. Written as DNA, the CDR3 is TGTGCCAGCAGTAGGGTCGGGGGGGACTACAATGAGCAGTTCTTC.

The chain employs TRBV6-5 and TRBJ1-2, with 7 bases fitting TRBD1. V shed 5 bases, J shed 8 bases, and the junction held 11 bases outside the gene matches. CDR1 is MNHEY, CDR2 SVGAGI, per germline. The CDR3 covers 14 residues. CDR3 protein: CASSTSDRAGGYTF. The CDR3 coding sequence is TGTGCCAGCAGTACATCAGACAGGGCGGGAGGCTACACCTTC.